This T cell receptor beta chain was recovered during a study of blood T cell repertoires in COVID-19. For the study at large: Samples representing acute and convalescent COVID-19 were sourced from the United States, Italy and Spain. PBMCs, B-cell-depleted T cells, or T cells provided the cDNA or gDNA that made up the material.

CDR3 length equals 14 residues. Germline loops: CDR1 MNHNY, CDR2 SVGAGI (reference sequence). V was cut by 7 bases and J by 2 bases, with 12 bases left in between. As processed by the authors: Cell counts per sample came from amplifying reference gene primers. The assay was immunoSEQ multiplex PCR, and TCRdb's table has in-frame clones only and misses some. The V and J calls and clone size come from that table; D and trimming were worked out from the DNA. Here the sample spans 150,000 to 190,000 clones, 70% to 90% being singletons. Seattle-derived patients entered the study during active infection and were followed longitudinally.

The receptor was derived from an older woman with COVID-19, enrolled during active disease. V gene TRBV6-6 combines with J gene TRBJ1-5, with D possibly being TRBD1 (6 bases). The sample comprised peripheral blood. The CDR3 bases are TGTGCCAGCACCAGGGGTGGTGGCAATCAGCCCCAGCATTTT. It codes for CASTRGGGNQPQHF.